This passage covers 25 T cell receptor beta chains from one sample sequenced in a study of T cell responses to AZD1222 COVID-19 vaccine. Method: immunoSEQ multiplex PCR; TCRdb's copy keeps in-frame clones and lacks some. The sample carries 100,000 to 150,000 clones, approximately 91% recorded once. The sequences come from peripheral blood, collected 28 days after the second AZD1222 dose. These receptors all stem from an adult who received the AZD1222 COVID-19 vaccine.

This sequence joins TRBV4-1 and TRBJ2-7; TRBD1 aligns across 9 bases. V dropped 4 bases and J dropped 2; count of bases not matched to a gene: 3. The CDR3 spans 14 residues. The germline V gene encodes CDR1 MGHRA and CDR2 YSYEKL. CDR3 coding DNA: TGCGCCAGCAGCCGGGGGGACAGGGCCTACGAGCAGTACTTC. Encoded protein: CASSRGDRAYEQYF.

The chain joins TRBV29-1 to TRBJ2-3; D remains ambiguous. Germline values: CDR1 SQVTM, CDR2 ANQGSEA. There are 13 residues in the CDR3. V was cut by 0 bases and J by 4 bases, with 8 bases left in between. This CDR3 is CSVEDPSPDTQYF. Written as DNA, the CDR3 is TGCAGCGTTGAAGACCCTAGTCCAGATACGCAGTATTTT.

The rearrangement uses TRBV28 and TRBJ2-7, with D possibly TRBD2 on 6 matching bases. Looked up from germline, CDR1 is MDHEN and CDR2 is SYDVKM. V was cut by 2 bases and J by 6 bases, with 17 bases left in between. CDR3 length: 15 amino acids. The CDR3 protein is CASSLSQVWGGEQYF. The CDR3 DNA is TGTGCCAGCAGTTTAAGCCAGGTGTGGGGAGGCGAGCAGTACTTC.

The J gene is TRBJ2-1, the V gene TRBV2; 7 nucleotides match TRBD2. Germline V gene data show CDR1 as SNHLY and CDR2 as FYNNEI. V lost 6 bases, J lost 10 bases, and 18 bases stayed unmatched. The CDR3 consists of 16 residues. The CDR3 nucleotides read TGTGCCAGCAGAAATCACGTCCTAGCGGCCTATGGGGAGCAGTTCTTC. Protein sequence: CASRNHVLAAYGEQFF. Drawing the rest from reference TRBV2 and TRBJ2-1, the complete variable domain is EPEVTQTPSHQVTQMGQEVILRCVPISNHLYFYWYRQILGQKVEFLVSFYNNEISEKSEIFDDQFSVERPDGSNFTLKIRSTKLEDSAMYFCASRNHVLAAYGEQFFGPGTRLTVL.

The gene calls are TRBV7-3 and TRBJ1-6, with no clear D. The CDR3 has 13 residues. In germline, CDR1 is SGHTA, CDR2 FQGTGA. V was shortened by 2 bases and J by 10 bases, with 9 bases between the two germline ends. CDR3: CASSLSAGSPLHF. The CDR3 DNA reads as TGTGCCAGCAGCTTATCGGCAGGCTCACCCCTCCACTTT.

The rearrangement joins TRBV18 to TRBJ1-1, with a tentative D call TRBD1 (6 bases). Deletions cut 2 bases from V and 0 bases from J, with 13 bases between. CDR1 KGHSH and CDR2 LQKENI come from the germline V gene. The CDR3 runs 16 residues. In DNA, the CDR3 is TGTGCCAGCTCACCAAATCATCCAGGGGTGAACACTGAAGCTTTCTTT. Its translation: CASSPNHPGVNTEAFF.

This clone was counted between two and nine times. The J gene is TRBJ2-1, the V gene TRBV6-5; the D gene is possibly TRBD2 (6 bases). V lost 6 bases to trimming and J lost 6 bases, with 12 bases between them. The CDR3 is made up of 13 amino acids. Per the germline V gene, CDR1 is MNHEY and CDR2 is SVGAGI. The CDR3 reads CASSLGRFNEQFF. The DNA of the CDR3 is TGTGCCAGCAGCCTAGGGAGGTTCAATGAGCAGTTCTTC.

The chain couples TRBV28 to TRBJ1-2; weak D call: TRBD1 (6 bases). This CDR3 has 14 residues. Trimming stripped 2 bases from V and 8 bases from J, with 15 bases between. Germline V gives CDR1 MDHEN, CDR2 SYDVKM. The CDR3 spells CASSLGGWGLGYTF. The CDR3 nucleotides read TGTGCCAGCAGTTTAGGCGGGTGGGGGCTCGGCTACACCTTC.

The chain couples TRBV30 to TRBJ2-3; 8 bases fit TRBD1. The V segment lost 3 bases and the J segment 0 bases; nucleotides outside the gene matches: 5. The V gene's germline CDR1 is GTSNPN and CDR2 SVGIG (reference sequence). This CDR3 is 15 amino acids long. CDR3 DNA sequence: TGTGCCTGGAGATTGGGACAGGCTAGCACAGATACGCAGTATTTT. This sequence encodes CAWRLGQASTDTQYF.

The chain uses TRBV3-1 (or the pseudogene TRBV3-2) and TRBJ2-7; perhaps TRBD2 as D (6 bases). Germline CDR1 is LGHDT and CDR2 is YNNKEL (reference sequence). The ends were cut back, 4 bases at V and 5 bases at J, with 9 bases in the middle. The CDR3 is 12 amino acids. The CDR3 spells CASSRGRNEQYF. CDR3 coding DNA: TGTGCCAGCAGCCGAGGGAGGAACGAGCAGTACTTC.

This clone was picked up one time. The chain has TRBV6-5 and TRBJ2-1; D call uncertain. The CDR3 is 14 amino acids. V lost 5 bases and J lost 9, with 17 bases in between. Germline-derived CDR1 and CDR2 are MNHEY and SVGAGI. The CDR3 DNA follows: TGTGCCAGCAGTCCTCCGGGCCGACGAGGTGAGCAGTTCTTC. Its protein is CASSPPGRRGEQFF.

V and J are TRBV19 and TRBJ2-2, with TRBD1 identical over 7 bases. CDR3 size: 14 residues. J lost 3 bases, V lost 4 bases, and 2 bases had no gene match. Germline V gene lookup returns CDR1 LNHDA and CDR2 SQIVND (reference sequence). The chain's CDR3 is CASSTTGYTGELFF. CDR3 nucleotide sequence: TGTGCCAGTAGTACGACAGGGTACACCGGGGAGCTGTTTTTT.

The chain is built from TRBV27 and TRBJ2-7, with D hard to call. From germline, CDR1 is MNHEY and CDR2 SMNVEV (reference sequence). This CDR3 is 12 amino acids long. Trimming removed 5 bases from V and 2 bases from J, with 7 bases in between. CDR3 region: CASSLTPYEQYF. Here the CDR3 DNA reads TGTGCCAGCAGTCTTACCCCCTACGAGCAGTACTTC.

The chain is built from TRBV11-2 and TRBJ2-3; perhaps TRBD2 as D (6 bases). The CDR3 is 17 amino acids. V lost 5 bases, J lost 2 bases, and 20 bases lay in between. Germline values: CDR1 SGHAT, CDR2 FQNNGV. The CDR3 DNA reads as TGTGCCAGCAGCCTATTTCTAGCGTTGGTGGACACAGATACGCAGTATTTT. Its translation is CASSLFLALVDTDTQYF.

This clone was counted only a few times. CDR3 in amino acids: CASSPGTGAAGNTIYF. CDR3 DNA: TGCGCCAGCAGCCCAGGGACAGGGGCAGCCGGAAACACCATATATTTT. This sequence joins TRBV5-1 and TRBJ1-3, with TRBD1 matching 10 bases. Germline V gene lookup returns CDR1 SGHRS and CDR2 YFSETQ. The CDR3 extends over 16 amino acids. J gave up 4 bases and V 4 bases, and 8 bases lay outside the gene matches. Variable domain in full (rest from reference TRBV5-1 and TRBJ1-3): KAGVTQTPRYLIKTRGQQVTLSCSPISGHRSVSWYQQTPGQGLQFLFEYFSETQRNKGNFPGRFSGRQFSNSRSEMNVSTLELGDSALYLCASSPGTGAAGNTIYFGEGSWLTVV.

Here the CDR3 DNA reads TGTGCCACCCGAGGAAGCTCATACAATGAGCAGTTCTTC. Its translation is CATRGSSYNEQFF. The V gene is TRBV6-5, the J gene TRBJ2-1; D gene unclear. Trimming cost V 10 bases and J 4 bases, with 14 bases left between them. The CDR3 has 13 residues. The germline gives CDR1 MNHEY, CDR2 SVGAGI.

The genes are TRBV6-5 and TRBJ1-6, with 9 bases matching TRBD1. Germline lookup yields CDR1 MNHEY and CDR2 SVGAGI. V lost 6 bases, J lost 7 bases, and 7 bases stayed unmatched. The CDR3 length is 15 residues. The CDR3 reads CASRRDRAPNSPLHF. The CDR3 coding sequence is TGTGCCAGCAGGAGGGACAGGGCTCCCAATTCACCCCTCCACTTT.

V is TRBV30 and J is TRBJ2-7; TRBD1 matches 8 bases. The CDR3 loop spans 16 amino acids. After removal of 3 bases from V and 4 bases from J, the junction contained 14 bases not matched to a gene. Germline V gene lookup returns CDR1 GTSNPN and CDR2 SVGIG (reference sequence). The chain's CDR3 is CAWRYQVGQGAYEQYF. Written as DNA, the CDR3 is TGTGCCTGGAGGTATCAGGTGGGGCAGGGGGCATACGAGCAGTACTTC. The full variable domain, in which reference TRBV30 and TRBJ2-7 provide the parts outside the CDR3, is SQTIHQWPATLVQPVGSPLSLECTVEGTSNPNLYWYRQAAGRGLQLLFYSVGIGQISSEVPQNLSASRPQDRQFILSSKKLLLSDSGFYLCAWRYQVGQGAYEQYFGPGTRLTVT.

CDR3 region: CASSSTSGKADTQYF. CDR3 nucleotide sequence: TGCGCCAGCAGCTCTACTAGCGGGAAGGCAGATACGCAGTATTTT. The J gene is TRBJ2-3, the V gene TRBV5-1; TRBD2 agrees at 10 bases. With 3 bases clipped from V and 4 bases from J, the junction kept 5 bases outside the gene matches. Per germline, CDR1 SGHRS and CDR2 YFSETQ. The CDR3 has 15 residues.

The CDR3 here is CASARGLVSYEQFF. The CDR3 nucleotides read TGTGCCAGCGCAAGGGGACTAGTTTCTTATGAGCAGTTCTTC. This rearrangement joins TRBV6-5 to TRBJ2-1; TRBD2 aligns across 8 bases. This CDR3 has 14 amino acids. V shed 8 bases and J 8 bases; nucleotides not matched to a gene: 11. Germline V gene sequence: CDR1 MNHEY, CDR2 SVGAGI.

The chain employs TRBV25-1 and TRBJ1-2; D might be TRBD1 (6 bases). CDR1 is MGHDK, CDR2 SYGVNS, per germline. The V end lost 4 bases, the J end lost 7 bases, and 13 bases lay between the germline ends. The CDR3 runs to 13 residues. The DNA for the CDR3 is TGTGCCAGCAGTGTAAACAGGGAAAGTGGCTACACCTTC. It codes for CASSVNRESGYTF.

This rearrangement joins TRBV19 to TRBJ2-2; 13 nucleotides agree with TRBD2. The germline V gene has CDR1 LNHDA and CDR2 SQIVND (reference sequence). The CDR3 totals 18 residues. V lost 7 bases to trimming and J lost 0 bases; unmatched junction nucleotides: 8. As DNA, the CDR3 is TGTGCCAGTATCACGGAGGGACTAGCGGGGACGAACACCGGGGAGCTGTTTTTT. Translation gives CASITEGLAGTNTGELFF.

The V call is TRBV7-8, the J call TRBJ2-7; D is perhaps TRBD2 (6 bases). In germline, CDR1 is SGHVS, CDR2 FQNEAQ. The CDR3 spans 14 residues. Trimming removed 5 bases at V and 5 bases at J, with 16 bases between. CDR3 region: CASSLGRGSNEQYF. In DNA form, the CDR3 reads TGTGCCAGCAGCCTCGGGAGAGGGTCCAACGAGCAGTACTTC.

In nucleotides, the CDR3 is TGTGCCAGCAGCTTAGTAGGGGCAGAGACCCAGTACTTC. It codes for CASSLVGAETQYF. The V gene is TRBV7-2, the J gene TRBJ2-5, with TRBD1 as a possible D gene (5 bases). This CDR3 has 13 residues. The V end was cut by 1 base, the J end by 4 bases, with 7 bases between. Germline assignment: CDR1 SGHTA and CDR2 FQGNSA.

The chain uses TRBV5-5 and TRBJ1-2, with 9 bases fitting TRBD1. The CDR3 loop spans 17 amino acids. The germline CDR1 and CDR2 sequences are SGHKS and YYEKEE (reference sequence). With V trimmed by 5 bases and J by 4 bases, 15 bases remained unmatched. CDR3 loop: CASRPINRGRFSYGYTF. Here the CDR3 DNA reads TGTGCCAGCAGACCAATCAACAGGGGGCGATTTAGCTATGGCTACACCTTC.